The sample holds many counts of the clone carrying this T cell receptor beta chain. This entry belongs to a study of identical twins. The V gene's germline CDR1 is SQVTM and CDR2 ANQGSEA. V shed 6 bases, J shed 5 bases, and the junction held 1 base outside the gene matches. This CDR3 spans 12 amino acids. MiXCR, run by TCRdb on the 5' RACE reads, gives a single entry per CDR3 protein. The sample shows just over 450,000 distinct CDR3 sequences, 11% to 15% of them seen only once. This sample was shared with a second study, whose subject was yellow fever vaccine responses in identical twins.

The J gene is TRBJ2-7, the V gene TRBV29-1, with 13 bases fitting TRBD2. This receptor was identified in a woman aged 18-29 years in good health. Sample: CD4+ T cells sorted from blood. CDR3 loop: CSVGLAGDEQYF. The CDR3 DNA is TGCAGCGTAGGACTAGCGGGAGACGAGCAGTACTTC.